These T cell receptor beta chains were read from a single sample in a study of neurological immune-mediated disorders. Using its own MiXCR run on the 5' RACE reads, TCRdb lists one record per CDR3 protein. Here the sample spans fewer than 85,000 distinct CDR3 sequences, 3.5% to 5.5% being singletons. Sequencing used PBMCs. The source is a woman aged 60-70 years with multiple sclerosis. Each CDR3 is given with its conserved first and last residue. D genes are given only for firm matches. Only part of the rows carry a size: once, few, many, or a class if the clone is expanded.

V	J	size	length	D	CDR3	DNA
TRBV29-1	TRBJ2-7	medium-sized	14	-	CSVGTPQTPYEQYF	TGCAGCGTCGGGACACCCCAGACGCCCTACGAGCAGTACTTC
TRBV20-1	TRBJ1-1	many	11	-	CSAPTGTEAFF	TGCAGTGCCCCGACGGGTACTGAAGCTTTCTTT
TRBV5-5	TRBJ1-5	many	15	-	CASSLDSYSNQPQHF	TGTGCCAGCAGTCTGGACAGCTATAGCAATCAGCCCCAGCATTTT
TRBV6-6	TRBJ2-5	many	13	-	CASSYCLGETQYF	TGTGCCAGCAGTTACTGCCTAGGAGAGACCCAGTACTTC
TRBV25-1	TRBJ2-2	many	17	-	CASSDVIVGTNTGELFF	TGTGCCAGCAGTGATGTTATAGTGGGAACGAACACCGGGGAGCTGTTTTTT
TRBV10-3	TRBJ1-6	many	13	-	CATYGGDRSPLHF	TGTGCCACCTACGGGGGGGACCGGTCACCCCTCCACTTT
TRBV12-3/TRBV12-4	TRBJ2-2	many	14	-	CASSVHQASGELFF	TGTGCCAGCAGCGTCCATCAAGCGAGCGGGGAGCTGTTTTTT
TRBV15	TRBJ2-5	many	12	-	CATSRAEETQYF	TGTGCCACCAGCAGGGCCGAAGAGACCCAGTACTTC
TRBV7-7	TRBJ2-1	many	16	-	CASSPGPKIMGNEQFF	TGTGCTAGCAGCCCCGGACCCAAAATAATGGGCAATGAGCAGTTCTTC
TRBV5-6	TRBJ1-2	many	14	-	CASSPPTGTYGYTF	TGTGCCAGCAGCCCCCCAACAGGGACCTATGGCTACACCTTC
TRBV20-1	TRBJ2-1	many	15	TRBD1	CSAEPGQGEYNEQFF	TGCAGTGCCGAGCCCGGACAGGGCGAATACAATGAGCAGTTCTTC
TRBV9	TRBJ2-1	many	14	-	CASSPEYPDSEQFF	TGTGCCAGCAGCCCAGAGTACCCTGACAGTGAGCAGTTCTTC
TRBV5-1	TRBJ2-2	many	14	TRBD2	CASRLAPNTGELFF	TGCGCCAGCAGACTAGCGCCGAACACCGGGGAGCTGTTTTTT
TRBV18	TRBJ1-1	many	14	-	CASSPRDRRTEAFF	TGTGCCAGCTCACCACGGGACCGGAGGACTGAAGCTTTCTTT
TRBV5-1	TRBJ1-4	many	16	TRBD1	CASSRTGGATNEKLFF	TGCGCCAGCAGCAGAACAGGGGGGGCAACTAATGAAAAACTGTTTTTT
TRBV2	TRBJ1-5	many	16	-	CASSERHGGPNQPQHF	TGTGCCAGCAGTGAGCGCCATGGGGGTCCTAATCAGCCCCAGCATTTT
TRBV5-5	TRBJ1-1	many	15	-	CASSLDVGGLTEAFF	TGTGCCAGCAGCTTGGACGTCGGGGGGCTCACTGAAGCTTTCTTT
TRBV9	TRBJ1-5	many	14	-	CASRVRDNDQPQHF	TGTGCCAGCAGGGTCAGGGACAATGATCAGCCCCAGCATTTT
TRBV5-6	TRBJ2-6	many	18	-	CASIIGRTLISGANVLTF	TGTGCCAGCATCATTGGACGGACCTTAATCTCTGGGGCCAACGTCCTGACTTTC
TRBV5-1	TRBJ1-4	many	14	-	CASSLDVLNEKLFF	TGCGCCAGCAGCTTGGACGTCCTGAATGAAAAACTGTTTTTT
TRBV18	TRBJ1-2	-	13	TRBD1	CASSPRTGQGYTF	TGTGCCAGCTCACCACGGACAGGGCAAGGCTACACCTTC
TRBV5-1	TRBJ2-2	many	15	-	CASSFGGGNTGELFF	TGCGCCAGCAGCTTTGGAGGGGGCAACACCGGGGAGCTGTTTTTT
TRBV27	TRBJ2-5	many	16	-	CASSLRSRSQMKTQYF	TGTGCCAGCAGTTTACGGTCGCGTTCTCAGATGAAGACCCAGTACTTC
TRBV20-1	TRBJ2-1	many	15	TRBD2	CSANGGSGGYNEQFF	TGCAGTGCTAATGGAGGCAGCGGGGGGTACAATGAGCAGTTCTTC
TRBV12-3/TRBV12-4	TRBJ2-5	many	17	TRBD2	CASSPWTSGVLQETQYF	TGTGCCAGCAGCCCATGGACTAGCGGGGTACTCCAAGAGACCCAGTACTTC
TRBV18	TRBJ2-7	few	14	TRBD2	CASSAGLAEYEQYF	TGTGCCAGCTCAGCGGGACTAGCGGAATACGAGCAGTACTTC
TRBV7-2	TRBJ2-5	many	12	-	CASSLEGRTQYF	TGTGCCAGCAGCCTGGAGGGTAGGACCCAGTACTTC
TRBV6-2/TRBV6-3	TRBJ2-1	many	14	-	CASTRELIGNEQFF	TGTGCCAGCACCAGGGAGCTTATCGGCAATGAGCAGTTCTTC
TRBV28	TRBJ2-7	many	14	TRBD1	CASSRGGQGYEQYF	TGTGCCAGCAGCCGCGGAGGACAGGGCTACGAGCAGTACTTC
TRBV12-3/TRBV12-4	TRBJ1-5	many	15	-	CASSFRRGPNQPQHF	TGTGCCAGCAGTTTTAGGAGGGGTCCCAATCAGCCCCAGCATTTT
TRBV15	TRBJ1-4	many	17	-	CATSRDSRGPGNEKLFF	TGTGCCACCAGCAGAGATTCGCGAGGGCCTGGTAATGAAAAACTGTTTTTT
TRBV20-1	TRBJ1-5	many	12	-	CSARGGAQPQHF	TGCAGTGCTAGGGGGGGGGCTCAGCCCCAGCATTTT
TRBV5-1	TRBJ1-1	many	16	TRBD1	CASSLRAGGQNTEAFF	TGCGCCAGCAGCTTGAGGGCAGGGGGTCAGAACACTGAAGCTTTCTTT
TRBV12-3/TRBV12-4	TRBJ2-7	many	14	-	CASSLRQGLDEQYF	TGTGCCAGCAGTTTACGGCAGGGTCTCGACGAGCAGTACTTC
TRBV5-8	TRBJ1-4	many	15	-	CASSLLGSDGEKLFF	TGTGCCAGCAGCTTGCTAGGGAGCGACGGAGAAAAACTGTTTTTT
TRBV6-1	TRBJ1-4	few	14	-	CASVLGRSSEKLFF	TGTGCCAGCGTCCTTGGCAGGTCGTCCGAAAAACTGTTTTTT
TRBV12-3/TRBV12-4	TRBJ2-2	few	17	TRBD1	CASSRSRTGVLSGELFF	TGTGCCAGCAGCCGAAGCCGGACAGGGGTTCTATCCGGGGAGCTGTTTTTT
TRBV4-1	TRBJ2-1	many	16	TRBD1	CASSGRDRGFYNEQFF	TGCGCCAGCAGCGGCCGGGACAGGGGGTTTTACAATGAGCAGTTCTTC
TRBV11-1	TRBJ2-5	many	16	-	CASSLEGGRELETQYF	TGTGCCAGCAGCTTAGAAGGTGGCAGGGAACTTGAGACCCAGTACTTC
TRBV12-3/TRBV12-4	TRBJ2-1	many	15	TRBD2	CASSPIAGGDNEQFF	TGTGCCAGCAGTCCCATAGCGGGGGGCGACAATGAGCAGTTCTTC
TRBV6-6	TRBJ1-1	many	14	-	CASRPRDMDPEAFF	TGTGCCAGCAGACCGAGGGACATGGATCCTGAAGCTTTCTTT